This TCR beta chain was retrieved from a study of cytomegalovirus exposure and HLA in healthy donors. J was trimmed by 5 bases and V by 5 bases; bases with no gene match: 8. Germline CDR1 reads WSHSY; CDR2 reads SAAADI. The CDR3 has 16 residues. A multiplex PCR was run with 60 Vbeta primers and 13 Jbeta primers. Only in-frame clones appear in the TCRdb table, and some are missing; sequencing was by immunoSEQ multiplex PCR. The sample contains 90,000 to 120,000 clones, about 84% of which appear only once. The sequencing sample was made of PBMCs. The chain carries TRBV10-2 and TRBJ2-5; 13 bases are a match to TRBD2. The source of this sequence is a man aged 25 to 40 in good health and CMV-seronegative. The CDR3 coding sequence is TGCGCCAGCAGTACTACTAGCGGGGGGGCCGTGGAGACCCAGTACTTC. As protein: CASSTTSGGAVETQYF.